What follows is one TCR beta chain and its context. At one of its ends the junction is not consistent with the germline gene, which may arise from a read error. No fewer than 6 million PBMCs went into each sample. The data were obtained in a study of blood T cells in healthy people across ages. Study summary: Per two T cells, template switching captured roughly one barcoded beta molecule.

Together with a sample-barcoded 5' primer, a J-beta primer mix was included in a second PCR lasting about 6 to 11 cycles. Via MiXCR, TCRdb re-called the 5' RACE reads, giving one row per CDR3 protein. The sample has 800,000 or so distinct CDR3 sequences, around a quarter seen once. Germline-derived CDR1 and CDR2 are SQVTM and ANQGSEA. This CDR3 is 16 amino acids long. This sample was shared with a second study, whose subject was T cells of mothers and their children. That report adds: Overlap measured in related mother-child pairs was slightly, non-significantly higher than in unrelated pairs.

The TCR originated in a boy between 10 and 17 years old in good health. The sample was blood. The chain is built from TRBV29-1 and TRBJ2-1; 15 bases are shared with TRBD2. Here the CDR3 DNA reads TGCAGCGCCTCGAGAGGACTAGCGGGAGGGTACAATGAGCAGTCCTTC. This codes for CSASRGLAGGYNEQSF.